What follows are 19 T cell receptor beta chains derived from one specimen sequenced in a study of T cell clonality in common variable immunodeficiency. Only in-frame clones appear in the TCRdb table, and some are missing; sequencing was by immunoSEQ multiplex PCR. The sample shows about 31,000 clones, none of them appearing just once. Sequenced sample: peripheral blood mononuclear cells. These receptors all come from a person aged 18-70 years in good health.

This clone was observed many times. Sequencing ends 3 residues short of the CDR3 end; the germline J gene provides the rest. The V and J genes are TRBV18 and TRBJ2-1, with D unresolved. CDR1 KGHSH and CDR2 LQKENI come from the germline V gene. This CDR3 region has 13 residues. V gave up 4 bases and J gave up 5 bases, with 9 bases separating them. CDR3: CASSRVLDNEQFF. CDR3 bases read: TGTGCCAGCTCACGTGTACTCGACAATGAG.

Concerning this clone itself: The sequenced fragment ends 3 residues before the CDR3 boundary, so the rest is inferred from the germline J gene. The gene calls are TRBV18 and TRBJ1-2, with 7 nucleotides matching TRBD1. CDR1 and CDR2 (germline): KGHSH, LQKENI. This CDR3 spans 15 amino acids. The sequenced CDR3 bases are TGTGCCAGCTCACCGGCCGGGACAGCCGTCTCCGAC. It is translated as CASSPAGTAVSD. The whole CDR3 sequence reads CASSPAGTAVSDYTF.

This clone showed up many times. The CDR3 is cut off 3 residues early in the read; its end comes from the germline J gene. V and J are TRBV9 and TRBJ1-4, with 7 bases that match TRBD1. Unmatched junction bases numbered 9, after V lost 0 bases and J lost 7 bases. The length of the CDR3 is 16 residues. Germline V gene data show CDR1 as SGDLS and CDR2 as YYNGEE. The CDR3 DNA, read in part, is TGTGCCAGCAGCGTAGGACAGGGACGAGATGGTGAAAAA. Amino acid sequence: CASSVGQGRDGEK. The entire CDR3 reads CASSVGQGRDGEKLFF.

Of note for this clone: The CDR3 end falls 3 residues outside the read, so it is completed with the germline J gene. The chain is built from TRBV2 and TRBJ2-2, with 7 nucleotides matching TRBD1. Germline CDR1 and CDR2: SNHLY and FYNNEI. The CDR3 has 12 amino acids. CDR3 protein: CAGRQGNEKLFF. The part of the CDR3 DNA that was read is TGTGCCGGCCGACAGGGTAATGAAAAG.

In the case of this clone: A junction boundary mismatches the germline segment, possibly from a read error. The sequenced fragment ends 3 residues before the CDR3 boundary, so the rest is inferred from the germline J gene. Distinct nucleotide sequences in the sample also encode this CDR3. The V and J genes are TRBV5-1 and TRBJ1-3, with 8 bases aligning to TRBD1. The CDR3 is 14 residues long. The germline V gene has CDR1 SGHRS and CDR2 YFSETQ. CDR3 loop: CASSWGTGGNTIYF. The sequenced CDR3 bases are TGCGCCAGCAGCTGGGGGACAGGCGGAAACACA.

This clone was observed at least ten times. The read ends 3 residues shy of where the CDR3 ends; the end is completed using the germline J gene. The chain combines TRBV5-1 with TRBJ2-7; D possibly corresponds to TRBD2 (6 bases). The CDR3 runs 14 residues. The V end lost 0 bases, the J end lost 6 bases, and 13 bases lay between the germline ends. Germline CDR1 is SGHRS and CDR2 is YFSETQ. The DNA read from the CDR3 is TGCGCCAGCAGCTTGGCGGACTATATGAGCGAG. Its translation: CASSLADYMSE. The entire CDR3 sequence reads CASSLADYMSEQYF.

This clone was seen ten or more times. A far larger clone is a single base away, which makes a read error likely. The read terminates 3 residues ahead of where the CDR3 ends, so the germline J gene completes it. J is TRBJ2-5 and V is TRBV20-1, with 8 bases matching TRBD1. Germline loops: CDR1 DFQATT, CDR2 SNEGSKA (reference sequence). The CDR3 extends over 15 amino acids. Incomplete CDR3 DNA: TGCACTGCTAGAGTGCTAAAGGACAGGGAAGAGACC. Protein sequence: CTARVLKDREET. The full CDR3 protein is CTARVLKDREETQYF.

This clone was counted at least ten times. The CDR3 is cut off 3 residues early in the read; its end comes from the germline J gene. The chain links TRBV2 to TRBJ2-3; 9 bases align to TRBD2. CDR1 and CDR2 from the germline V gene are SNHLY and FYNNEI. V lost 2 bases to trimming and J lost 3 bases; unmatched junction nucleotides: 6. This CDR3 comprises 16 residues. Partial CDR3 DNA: TGTGCCAGCAGTGAATTGGCGGGAGGGCTAACAGATACG. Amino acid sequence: CASSELAGGLTDT. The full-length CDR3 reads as CASSELAGGLTDTQYF.

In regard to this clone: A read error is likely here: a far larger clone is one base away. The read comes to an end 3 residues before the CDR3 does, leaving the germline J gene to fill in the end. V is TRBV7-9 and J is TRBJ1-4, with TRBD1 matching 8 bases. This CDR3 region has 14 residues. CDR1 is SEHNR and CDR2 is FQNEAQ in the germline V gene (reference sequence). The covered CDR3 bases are TGTGCCTGCAGCTTAGCGCGGGACAGGGAAAAA. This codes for CACSLARDREK. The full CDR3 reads CACSLARDREKLFF.

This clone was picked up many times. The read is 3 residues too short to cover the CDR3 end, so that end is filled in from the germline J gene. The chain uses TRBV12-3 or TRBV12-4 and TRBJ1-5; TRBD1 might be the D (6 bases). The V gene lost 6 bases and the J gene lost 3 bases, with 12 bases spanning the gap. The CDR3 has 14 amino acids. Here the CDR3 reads CASSTTGFNQPQHF. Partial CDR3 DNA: TGTGCCAGCAGCACAACAGGGTTCAATCAGCCC.

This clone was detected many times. CDR3 DNA, as far as it was read: TGTGCGACCGGGACTAGCGGGAGCTTTGGGTCAGATACG. This sequence encodes CATGTSGSFGSDT. The entire CDR3 sequence reads CATGTSGSFGSDTQYF. This rearrangement joins TRBV6-2 or TRBV6-3 to TRBJ2-3; 14 bases agree with TRBD2. The read terminates 3 residues before the CDR3 end, so the remaining end is supplied by the germline J gene. CDR1 and CDR2 (germline): MNHEY, SVGEGT. This CDR3 contains 16 residues.

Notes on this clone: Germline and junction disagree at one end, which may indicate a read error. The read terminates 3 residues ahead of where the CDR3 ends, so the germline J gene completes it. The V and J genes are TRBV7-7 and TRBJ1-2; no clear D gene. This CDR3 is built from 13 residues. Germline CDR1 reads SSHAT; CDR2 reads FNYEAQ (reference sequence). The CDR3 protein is CASSLGLTDTYTF. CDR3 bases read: TGTGCTAGCAGCTTAGGTCTCACAGATACC. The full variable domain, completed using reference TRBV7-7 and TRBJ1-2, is GAGVSQSPRYKVTKRGQDVTLRCDPISSHATLYWYQQALGQGPEFLTYFNYEAQPDKSGLPSDRFSAERPEGSISTLTIQRTEQRDSAMYRCASSLGLTDTYTFGSGTRLTVV.

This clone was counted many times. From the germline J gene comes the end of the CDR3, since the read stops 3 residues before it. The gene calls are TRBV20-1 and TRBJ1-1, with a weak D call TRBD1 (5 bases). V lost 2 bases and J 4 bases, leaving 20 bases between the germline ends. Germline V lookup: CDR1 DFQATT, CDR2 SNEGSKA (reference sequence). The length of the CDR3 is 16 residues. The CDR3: CSARPVMRGVGTEAFF. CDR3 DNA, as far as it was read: TGCAGTGCTAGACCGGTTATGAGGGGTGTCGGCACTGAA.

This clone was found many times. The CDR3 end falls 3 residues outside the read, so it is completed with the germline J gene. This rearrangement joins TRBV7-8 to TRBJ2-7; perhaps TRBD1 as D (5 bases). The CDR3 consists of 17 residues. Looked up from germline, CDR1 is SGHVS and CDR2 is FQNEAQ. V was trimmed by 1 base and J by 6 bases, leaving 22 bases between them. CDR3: CASSLGGPGLGKAEQYF. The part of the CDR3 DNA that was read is TGTGCCAGCAGCTTAGGGGGCCCAGGGTTGGGAAAAGCCGAG.

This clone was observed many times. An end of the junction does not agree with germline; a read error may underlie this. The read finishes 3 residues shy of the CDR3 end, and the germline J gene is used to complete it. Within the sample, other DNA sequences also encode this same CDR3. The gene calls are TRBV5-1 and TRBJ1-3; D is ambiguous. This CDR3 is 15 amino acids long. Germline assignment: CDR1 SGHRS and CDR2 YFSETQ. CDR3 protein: CASSLTSRGGNTIYF. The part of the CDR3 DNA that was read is TGCGCCAGCAGCTTGACTAGCAGAGGAGGAAACACA.

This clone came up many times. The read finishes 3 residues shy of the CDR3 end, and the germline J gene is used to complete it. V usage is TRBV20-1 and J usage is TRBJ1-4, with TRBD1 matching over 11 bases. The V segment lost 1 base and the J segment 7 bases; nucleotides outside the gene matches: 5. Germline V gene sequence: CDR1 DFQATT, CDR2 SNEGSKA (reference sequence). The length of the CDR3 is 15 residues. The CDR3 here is CSARAPGQGGEKLFF. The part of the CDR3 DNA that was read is TGCAGTGCTAGAGCTCCGGGACAGGGGGGTGAAAAA.

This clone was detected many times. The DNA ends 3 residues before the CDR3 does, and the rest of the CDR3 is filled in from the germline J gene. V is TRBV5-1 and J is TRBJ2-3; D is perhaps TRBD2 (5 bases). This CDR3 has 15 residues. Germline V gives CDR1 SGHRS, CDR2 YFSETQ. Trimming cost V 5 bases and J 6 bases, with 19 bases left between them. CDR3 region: CASSSPEGNADTQYF. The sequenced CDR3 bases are TGCGCCAGCAGTTCCCCCGAGGGTAATGCGGATACG.

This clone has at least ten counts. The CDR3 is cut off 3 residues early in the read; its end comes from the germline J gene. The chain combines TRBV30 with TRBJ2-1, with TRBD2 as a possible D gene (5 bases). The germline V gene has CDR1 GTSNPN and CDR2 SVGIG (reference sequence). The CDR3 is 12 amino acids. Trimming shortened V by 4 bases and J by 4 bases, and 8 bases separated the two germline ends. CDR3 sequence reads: CAWIRGYNEQFF. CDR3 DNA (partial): TGTGCCTGGATCCGCGGGTACAATGAG.

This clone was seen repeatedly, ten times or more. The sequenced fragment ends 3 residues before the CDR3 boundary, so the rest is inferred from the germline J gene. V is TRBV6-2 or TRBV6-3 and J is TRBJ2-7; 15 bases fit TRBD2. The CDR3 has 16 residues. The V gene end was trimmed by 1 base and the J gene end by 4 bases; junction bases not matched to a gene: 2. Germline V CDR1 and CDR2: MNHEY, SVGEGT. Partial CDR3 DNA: TGTGCCAGCAGTTACTGGACTAGCGGGAGGGCATACGAG. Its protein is CASSYWTSGRAYE. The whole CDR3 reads CASSYWTSGRAYEQYF.